This T cell receptor (beta chain) emerged from a study of blood T cell repertoires in COVID-19. Study at large: PBMCs, B-cell-depleted T cells, or T cells provided the cDNA or gDNA that made up the material.

Some clones are missing from TCRdb's copy, which holds only in-frame ones; the method was immunoSEQ multiplex PCR. Among 150,000 to 200,000 clones listed, 84% were seen once. Seattle participants joined during active infection and were tracked over time. Germline CDR1 and CDR2: SGHRS and YFSETQ. V lost 4 bases and J lost 3, with 14 bases in between. The CDR3 runs 14 residues. The clonotype was recovered from a woman between 65 and 79 years old with COVID-19, enrolled during active disease. The rearrangement links TRBV5-1 to TRBJ2-7; D is possibly TRBD2 (6 bases). The material sequenced was peripheral blood. This CDR3 is CASSTPGGSYEQYF. CDR3 bases: TGCGCCAGCAGCACCCCCGGGGGTAGCTACGAGCAGTACTTC.